The present entry profiles one TCR beta chain with its context. The antigen is not known. Libraries were prepared by immunoSEQ multiplex PCR; TCRdb keeps only in-frame clonotypes and omits some of them. The table records 120,000 to 150,000 clones, roughly 88% of them present only once. V was pared by 5 bases and J by 4 bases, with 11 bases between. The CDR3 is made up of 13 amino acids. Per germline, CDR1 SGHTA and CDR2 FQGNSA. The data are from a study of T cell responses to AZD1222 COVID-19 vaccine. Study results and caveats: Most donors were white British, females outnumbered males, and clonal diversity was possibly underestimated. Elevations in Spike-specific TCR breadth and depth followed administration of two AZD1222 doses. Repertoire collection took place solely once the T cell response had peaked.

This sequence originates from an adult who received the AZD1222 COVID-19 vaccine. The sample was peripheral blood, taken 28 days after the second AZD1222 dose. The V gene is TRBV7-2, the J gene TRBJ1-2; no reliable D call. CDR3 region: CASSPSGLYGYTF. CDR3 in DNA: TGTGCCAGCAGCCCGTCGGGCCTCTATGGCTACACCTTC.